This T cell receptor beta chain was found in a study of blood T cell repertoires in COVID-19. CDR1 MGHRA and CDR2 YSYEKL come from the germline V gene. The CDR3 loop spans 18 amino acids. The junction had 12 bases not matched to a gene; V was cut back by 0 bases and J by 3 bases. In the study's own analysis: Counts of nucleated cells, estimated from reference gene primer amplification, were obtained. The assay was immunoSEQ multiplex PCR, and TCRdb's table has in-frame clones only and misses some. V and J calls and clone size come straight from that table; D and trimming were deduced from the DNA. The sample records roughly 150,000 clones, over 70% being singletons.

Sequenced material: peripheral blood. The chain uses TRBV4-1 and TRBJ2-7, with 9 nucleotides matching TRBD1. The receptor was isolated from a man in his 70s with acute or convalescent COVID-19. CDR3 sequence reads: CASSQDRLGTGLGYEQYF. The CDR3 bases are TGCGCCAGCAGCCAAGATAGGCTCGGGACAGGGTTGGGCTACGAGCAGTACTTC.